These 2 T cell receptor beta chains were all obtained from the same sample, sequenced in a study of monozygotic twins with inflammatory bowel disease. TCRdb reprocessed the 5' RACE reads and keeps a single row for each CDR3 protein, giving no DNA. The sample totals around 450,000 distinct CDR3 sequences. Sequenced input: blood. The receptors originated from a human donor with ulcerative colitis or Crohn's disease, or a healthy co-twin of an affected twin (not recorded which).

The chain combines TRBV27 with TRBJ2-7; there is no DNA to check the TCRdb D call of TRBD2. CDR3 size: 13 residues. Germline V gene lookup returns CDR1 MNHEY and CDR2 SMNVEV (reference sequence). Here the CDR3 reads CASSPGLGYEQYF.

The CDR3: CASSPTGTSGSSGGNNEQFF. The rearrangement uses TRBV5-1 and TRBJ2-1; there is no DNA to check the TCRdb D call of TRBD2. This CDR3 contains 20 residues. CDR1 and CDR2 from the germline V gene are SGHRS and YFSETQ.